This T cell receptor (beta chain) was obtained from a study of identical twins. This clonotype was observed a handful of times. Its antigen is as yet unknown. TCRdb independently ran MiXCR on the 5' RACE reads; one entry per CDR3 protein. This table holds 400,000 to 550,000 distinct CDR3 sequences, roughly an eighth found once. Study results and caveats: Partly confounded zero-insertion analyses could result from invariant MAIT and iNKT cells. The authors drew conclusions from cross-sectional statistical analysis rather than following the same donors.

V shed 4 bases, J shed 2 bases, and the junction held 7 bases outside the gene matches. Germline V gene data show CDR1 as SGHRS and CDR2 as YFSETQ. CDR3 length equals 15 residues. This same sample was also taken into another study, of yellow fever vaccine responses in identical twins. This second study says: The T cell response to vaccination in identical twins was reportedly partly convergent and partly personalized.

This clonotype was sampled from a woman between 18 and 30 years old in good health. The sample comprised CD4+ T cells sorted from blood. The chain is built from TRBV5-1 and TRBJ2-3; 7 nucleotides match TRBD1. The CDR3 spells CASSLGTAYTDTQYF. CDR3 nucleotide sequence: TGCGCCAGCAGCCTGGGGACAGCTTACACAGATACGCAGTATTTT.